Only a few counts were recorded for the clone carrying this T cell receptor (beta chain). This specimen belongs to a study of early T cells in non-severe SARS-CoV-2 infection. Per the germline V gene, CDR1 is MDHEN and CDR2 is SYDVKM. This CDR3 comprises 15 residues. Germline trimming cut 6 bases from V and 5 bases from J; bases unmatched to any gene: 8. Each CDR3 protein gets one entry after TCRdb re-called the 5' RACE reads with MiXCR. The sample has around 50,000 distinct CDR3 sequences, over 7.5% seen once. The chain is built from TRBV28 and TRBJ2-1; 9 nucleotides match TRBD1. The sequence came from an adult who was a healthcare worker with PCR-confirmed SARS-CoV-2 infection or an uninfected control (not recorded which). Sample: whole blood. CDR3 DNA sequence: TGTGCCAGCAGAGACCGGGACAGGGCCCACAATGAGCAGTTCTTC. Translated, it gives CASRDRDRAHNEQFF.